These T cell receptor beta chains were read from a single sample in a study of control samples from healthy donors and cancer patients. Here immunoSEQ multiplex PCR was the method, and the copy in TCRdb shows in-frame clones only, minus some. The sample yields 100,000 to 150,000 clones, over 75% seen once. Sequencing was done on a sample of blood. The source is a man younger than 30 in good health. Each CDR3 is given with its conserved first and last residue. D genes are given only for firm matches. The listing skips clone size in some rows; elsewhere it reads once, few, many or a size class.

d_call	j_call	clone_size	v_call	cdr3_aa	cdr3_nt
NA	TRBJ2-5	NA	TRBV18	CASSPDLAGQETQYF	TGTGCCAGCTCACCAGATCTCGCAGGCCAAGAGACCCAGTACTTC
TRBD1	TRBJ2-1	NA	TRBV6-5	CASSDGTGLYNEQFF	TGTGCCAGCAGCGACGGGACAGGGCTTTACAATGAGCAGTTCTTC
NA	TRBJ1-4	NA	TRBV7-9	CASSLSAGQAAGSEKLFF	TGTGCCAGCAGCTTATCGGCGGGGCAAGCTGCAGGTAGTGAAAAACTGTTTTTT
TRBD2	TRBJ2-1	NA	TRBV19	CASSPSGVDEQFF	TGTGCCAGTAGTCCTAGCGGGGTGGATGAGCAGTTCTTC
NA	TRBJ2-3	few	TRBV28	CATHGRTSTDTQYF	TGTGCCACTCACGGCAGAACGAGCACAGATACGCAGTATTTT
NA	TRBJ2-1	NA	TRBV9	CASSPSGGQYNEQFF	TGTGCCAGCAGCCCTTCCGGGGGGCAGTACAATGAGCAGTTCTTC
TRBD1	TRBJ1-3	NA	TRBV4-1	CASSQDPSRKGQGIF	TGCGCCAGCAGCCAAGATCCATCCCGCAAGGGACAGGGGATTTTT
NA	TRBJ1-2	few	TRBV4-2	CASSPGARYGYTF	TGTGCCAGCAGCCCAGGCGCTCGGTATGGCTACACCTTC
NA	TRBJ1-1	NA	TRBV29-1	CSGAPGRVLTEAFF	TGCAGCGGAGCCCCCGGGAGGGTGTTGACTGAAGCTTTCTTT
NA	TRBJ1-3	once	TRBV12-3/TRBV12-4	CASSLNTIYF	TGTGCCAGCAGTTTAAACACCATATATTTT
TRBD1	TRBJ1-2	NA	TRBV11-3	CASSSTGGRGYTF	TGTGCCAGCAGCTCAACAGGGGGGCGAGGCTACACCTTC
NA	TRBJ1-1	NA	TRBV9	CASSYGGWGTEAFF	TGTGCCAGCAGCTACGGGGGCTGGGGGACTGAAGCTTTCTTT
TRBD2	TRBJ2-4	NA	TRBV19	CASSGYISGSVKNIQYF	TGTGCCAGTAGTGGGTATATTAGCGGGAGTGTCAAAAACATTCAGTACTTC
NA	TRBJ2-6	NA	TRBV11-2	CASSLDFLDLGLSGANVLTF	TGTGCCAGCAGCTTAGACTTTTTGGACTTAGGGCTCTCTGGGGCCAACGTCCTGACTTTC
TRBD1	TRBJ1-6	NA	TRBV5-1	CASSITGQGIDSPLHF	TGCGCCAGCAGCATAACGGGACAGGGTATTGATTCACCCCTCCACTTT
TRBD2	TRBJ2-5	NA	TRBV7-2	CASSLVTSGARGTQYF	TGTGCCAGCAGCTTAGTCACTAGCGGGGCCCGGGGGACCCAGTACTTC
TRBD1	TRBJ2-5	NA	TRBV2	CAPQDRVTETQYF	TGTGCCCCCCAGGACAGGGTTACAGAGACCCAGTACTTC
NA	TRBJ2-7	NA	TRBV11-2	CASRDLRGLSYEQYF	TGTGCCAGCAGGGACCTCAGGGGTCTCTCCTACGAGCAGTACTTC
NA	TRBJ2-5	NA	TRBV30	CAWSVQLETQYF	TGTGCCTGGAGTGTACAATTGGAGACCCAGTACTTC
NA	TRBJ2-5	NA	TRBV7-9	CASSPSKMETQYF	TGTGCCAGCAGCCCGAGCAAAATGGAGACCCAGTACTTC
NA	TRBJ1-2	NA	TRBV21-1	CASPQGAPDGYTF	TGTGCCAGCCCCCAGGGGGCACCGGATGGCTACACCTTC
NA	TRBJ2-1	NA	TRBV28	CASSDRDSRLDEQFF	TGTGCCAGCAGTGACCGGGACTCCCGGCTCGATGAGCAGTTCTTC
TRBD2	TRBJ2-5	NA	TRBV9	CASSSAAGGPQETQYF	TGTGCCAGCAGCTCAGCCGCGGGGGGGCCGCAAGAGACCCAGTACTTC
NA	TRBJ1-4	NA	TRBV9	CASSALGGTNEKLFF	TGTGCCAGCAGCGCCCTAGGGGGAACTAATGAAAAACTGTTTTTT
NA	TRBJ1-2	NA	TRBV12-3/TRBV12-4	CASSLGVSGGYTF	TGTGCCAGCAGTTTAGGCGTCTCAGGAGGCTACACCTTC
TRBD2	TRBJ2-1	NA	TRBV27	CASLPLRLAGGLRQFF	TGTGCCAGCTTGCCCCTCCGACTAGCGGGGGGTCTAAGGCAGTTCTTC
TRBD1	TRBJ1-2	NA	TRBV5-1	CASKESTGGAGYGYTF	TGCGCCAGCAAGGAATCTACAGGGGGCGCTGGCTATGGCTACACCTTC
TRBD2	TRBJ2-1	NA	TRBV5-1	CASSSNSGGASNEQFF	TGCGCCAGCAGCTCTAATAGCGGGGGGGCGTCCAATGAGCAGTTCTTC
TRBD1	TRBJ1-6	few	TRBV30	CAWRFRDRGYSPLHF	TGTGCCTGGAGATTCCGGGACAGGGGTTATTCACCCCTCCACTTT
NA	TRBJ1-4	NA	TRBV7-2	CASSRGTAQWGEKLFF	TGTGCCAGCAGCCGTGGGACCGCCCAATGGGGTGAAAAACTGTTTTTT
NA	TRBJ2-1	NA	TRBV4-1	CASSQVFGISYNEQFF	TGCGCCAGCAGCCAAGTGTTTGGGATCTCCTACAATGAGCAGTTCTTC
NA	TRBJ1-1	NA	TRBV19	CASSIGWATEAFF	TGTGCCAGTAGTATAGGGTGGGCCACTGAAGCTTTCTTT
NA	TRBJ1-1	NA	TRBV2	CASSEGAFEAFF	TGTGCCAGCAGTGAGGGGGCGTTTGAAGCTTTCTTT
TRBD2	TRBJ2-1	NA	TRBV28	CASSLYGTSGNEQFF	TGTGCCAGCAGTTTATACGGGACTAGCGGGAATGAGCAGTTCTTC
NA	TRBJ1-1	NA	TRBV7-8	CASSTTRNTEAFF	TGTGCCAGCAGCACAACAAGGAACACTGAAGCTTTCTTT
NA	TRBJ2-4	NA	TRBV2	CASSESRRGKNIQYF	TGTGCCAGCAGTGAGTCCCGGAGGGGCAAAAACATTCAGTACTTC
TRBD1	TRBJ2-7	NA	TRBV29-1	CSVQTGASYEQYF	TGCAGCGTCCAAACAGGGGCCTCCTACGAGCAGTACTTC
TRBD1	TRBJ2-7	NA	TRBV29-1	CSVVRTGDPYEQYF	TGCAGCGTTGTGCGGACAGGGGACCCCTACGAGCAGTACTTC
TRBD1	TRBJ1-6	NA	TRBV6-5	CASTGGGSSPLHF	TGTGCCAGCACAGGGGGAGGGAGTTCACCCCTCCACTTT
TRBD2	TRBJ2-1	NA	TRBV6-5	CASGRLAGSYNEQFF	TGTGCCAGCGGTCGACTAGCGGGGAGTTACAATGAGCAGTTCTTC
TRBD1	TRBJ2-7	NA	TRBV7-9	CASSRTHEGAIYEQYF	TGTGCCAGCAGCCGAACCCACGAGGGGGCTATCTACGAGCAGTACTTC
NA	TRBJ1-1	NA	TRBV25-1	CASSERAGHTEAFF	TGTGCCAGCAGTGAGAGGGCAGGGCATACTGAAGCTTTCTTT
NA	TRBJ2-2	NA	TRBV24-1	CATRREYTGELFF	TGTGCCACCAGAAGGGAATACACCGGGGAGCTGTTTTTT